The rows below give T cell receptor beta chains drawn from one sample of a study. Some clones are missing from TCRdb's copy, which holds only in-frame ones; the method was immunoSEQ multiplex PCR. The table shows approximately 70,000 clones, with just under 95% occurring only once. The sample was PBMCs. The receptors originated from a man aged 40-50 years with rheumatoid arthritis. Each CDR3 is given with its conserved first and last residue. Each record gives: J gene, clone size, D gene, V gene, CDR3 DNA, CDR3 protein. The D gene is left open where the match is weak. Not every row has a clone size; where given, it reads once, few, many or a size class.

TRBJ2-7 | NA | TRBD1 | TRBV4-1 | TGCGCCAGCAGCCAAGTACCGGGACAGGGGTCCTACGAGCAGTACTTC | CASSQVPGQGSYEQYF
TRBJ1-2 | NA | TRBD1 | TRBV29-1 | TGCAGCGTTGAGACAGGGTCGGGCGGCTACACCTTC | CSVETGSGGYTF
TRBJ1-1 | few | TRBD1 | TRBV7-9 | TGTGCCAGCAGCCTTCCGGCAGGGGGGGACACTGAAGCTTTCTTT | CASSLPAGGDTEAFF
TRBJ1-2 | NA | TRBD1 | TRBV3-1/TRBV3-2 | TGTGCCAGCAGCCGACGACAGGGGAGGGATGGCTACACCTTC | CASSRRQGRDGYTF
TRBJ1-1 | NA | NA | TRBV7-2 | TGTGCCAGCAGCTTAGACCAGAACACTGAAGCTTTCTTT | CASSLDQNTEAFF
TRBJ2-1 | NA | TRBD2 | TRBV24-1 | TGTGCCACCAGTGATTCCCTCCGGGGGGTGTACAATGAGCAGTTCTTC | CATSDSLRGVYNEQFF
TRBJ1-2 | NA | NA | TRBV28 | TGTGCCAGCAGTTTCCATATGGGTGGCTACACCTTC | CASSFHMGGYTF
TRBJ2-3 | once | NA | TRBV6-5 | TGTGCCAGCACCCAGAGCCTCCGGGATACGCAGTATTTT | CASTQSLRDTQYF
TRBJ1-5 | NA | NA | TRBV5-8 | TGTGCCAGCAGCTTCTTCTCAGGGCCCAGCAATCAGCCCCAGCATTTT | CASSFFSGPSNQPQHF
TRBJ1-1 | NA | NA | TRBV20-1 | TGCAGTGCTAGTGGGGTACCCACTGAAGCTTTCTTT | CSASGVPTEAFF
TRBJ2-3 | NA | TRBD1 | TRBV7-2 | TGTGCCAGCAGCTCTGACAGGGTCGCAGATACGCAGTATTTT | CASSSDRVADTQYF
TRBJ2-7 | NA | NA | TRBV4-2 | TGTGCCAGCAGCCAAGAGGGTGCACAGGTCGGCGAGCAGTACTTC | CASSQEGAQVGEQYF
TRBJ1-2 | once | NA | TRBV2 | TGTGCCAGCAGTGATGGGTATGGCTACACCTTC | CASSDGYGYTF
TRBJ2-7 | NA | TRBD1 | TRBV7-3 | TGTGCCAGCAGCTTCTCCGGGACAGGGGGCACCTACGAGCAGTACTTC | CASSFSGTGGTYEQYF
TRBJ2-7 | NA | NA | TRBV5-1 | TGCGCCAGCACCCCGGGGGGGACAGGGCTCTACGAGCAGTACTTC | CASTPGGTGLYEQYF
TRBJ2-1 | once | NA | TRBV25-1 | TGTGCCAGCAGTGAATCTCGGGTAAGCTACAATGAGCAGTTCTTC | CASSESRVSYNEQFF
TRBJ2-5 | NA | NA | TRBV5-5 | TGTGCCAGCAGCTTGGCCTCCCAAGAGACCCAGTACTTC | CASSLASQETQYF
TRBJ1-6 | NA | NA | TRBV2 | TGTGCCAGCAGCCGCCGGGACGGAAATAATTCACCCCTCCACTTT | CASSRRDGNNSPLHF
TRBJ1-2 | NA | TRBD1 | TRBV5-4 | TGTGCCAGCAGACAGGGACAGGCGGATGGCTACACCTTC | CASRQGQADGYTF
TRBJ2-4 | NA | NA | TRBV5-1 | TGCGCCAGCAGCTTGGCCGGCAGCAAAAACATTCAGTACTTC | CASSLAGSKNIQYF
TRBJ2-1 | NA | TRBD2 | TRBV9 | TGTGCCAGCAGCGTAGCGGGGGGGGGAGAGGATGAGCAGTTCTTC | CASSVAGGGEDEQFF
TRBJ1-1 | NA | NA | TRBV28 | TGTGCCAGTTGGTTGGGGGGCTTAGGCACTGAAGCTTTCTTT | CASWLGGLGTEAFF
TRBJ2-1 | NA | NA | TRBV7-3 | TGTGCCAGCAGCTTAGAGGGACGGTCCTACAATGAGCAGTTCTTC | CASSLEGRSYNEQFF
TRBJ1-5 | NA | TRBD1 | TRBV11-2 | TGTGCCAGCAGCTTAGATTCTCACAGGGGAAATCAGCCCCAGCATTTT | CASSLDSHRGNQPQHF
TRBJ1-5 | NA | TRBD1 | TRBV5-1 | TGCGCCAGCAGCAGAGGGACAGGGAATCAGCCCCAGCATTTT | CASSRGTGNQPQHF
TRBJ1-2 | NA | TRBD1 | TRBV27 | TGTGCCAGCAGCCCCGGCACAGGGGGCGATGGCTACACCTTC | CASSPGTGGDGYTF
TRBJ2-2 | NA | NA | TRBV9 | TGTGCCAGCAGCGTAGAGCAGGGAGGCACCGGGGAGCTGTTTTTT | CASSVEQGGTGELFF
TRBJ1-5 | NA | NA | TRBV7-2 | TGTGCCAGCAGCTTTCTCGGGCAGCCCCAGCATTTT | CASSFLGQPQHF
TRBJ2-4 | NA | NA | TRBV7-3 | TGTGCCAGCAGCCCCCGGCAGGGAAACATTCAGTACTTC | CASSPRQGNIQYF
TRBJ2-1 | NA | TRBD2 | TRBV2 | TGTGCCAGCAGATTGACTAGCGGGGGGGACAATGAGCAGTTCTTC | CASRLTSGGDNEQFF
TRBJ2-3 | NA | TRBD2 | TRBV7-6 | TGTGCCAGCAGCTTAGGAATAGCGGGAGGTCACGATACGCAGTATTTT | CASSLGIAGGHDTQYF
TRBJ1-1 | NA | NA | TRBV30 | TGTGCCTGGATACCAAACAGGTCGGGAACTGAAGCTTTCTTT | CAWIPNRSGTEAFF
TRBJ2-4 | NA | NA | TRBV27 | TGTGCCAGCAGCCGCACGACACAAAACATTCAGTACTTC | CASSRTTQNIQYF
TRBJ1-2 | NA | TRBD1 | TRBV6-6 | TGTGCCAGCAGACCGGGACAGGGGAGAATCTATGGCTACACCTTC | CASRPGQGRIYGYTF
TRBJ2-5 | NA | NA | TRBV15 | TGTGCCACCAGCAGAGATCGACGAGAGACCCAGTACTTC | CATSRDRRETQYF
TRBJ1-1 | NA | TRBD1 | TRBV7-9 | TGTGCCAGCAGCTATAGCCGGGACAGACCCACTGAAGCTTTCTTT | CASSYSRDRPTEAFF
TRBJ2-7 | NA | TRBD2 | TRBV11-1 | TGTGCCAGCAGCTTAGTTGGACTAGCGGCTTCCTACGAGCAGTACTTC | CASSLVGLAASYEQYF
TRBJ2-7 | NA | NA | TRBV4-1 | TGCGCCAGCAGCCATGCCAGGGGCGAGCAGTACTTC | CASSHARGEQYF
TRBJ2-7 | NA | NA | TRBV29-1 | TGCAGCGTCAGGCCGTTGGATGGGTACGAGCAGTACTTC | CSVRPLDGYEQYF
TRBJ1-4 | NA | TRBD1 | TRBV6-5 | TGTGCCATACGGCAGGGGGCTATTAGTGAAAAACTGTTTTTT | CAIRQGAISEKLFF
TRBJ1-1 | NA | NA | TRBV30 | TGTGCCTGGAGTGGGTTGCGGGTAGACACTGAAGCTTTCTTT | CAWSGLRVDTEAFF
TRBJ2-1 | NA | NA | TRBV10-3 | TGTGCCATCAGTGAAGGTAGTACCTACAATGAGCAGTTCTTC | CAISEGSTYNEQFF